Below, one T cell receptor beta chain is given with its context. Its antigen is as yet unknown. The germline gives CDR1 SGHTA, CDR2 FQGNSA. This CDR3 comprises 16 residues. V dropped 5 bases and J dropped 4; count of bases not matched to a gene: 7. Through a sample-barcoded 5' primer and a J-beta primer mix, a second PCR was run for roughly 6 to 12 cycles. From the 5' RACE reads, TCRdb called clonotypes with MiXCR, one entry per CDR3 protein. The sample records around 940,000 distinct CDR3 sequences, roughly 51% being singletons. The sample originates from a study of blood T cells in healthy people across ages. Study-level results: Changes in expanded clonotypes were possibly confounded, as the CMV status of donors was unknown. Across the age range, TCR beta diversity per million T cells fell in a roughly linear way. Greater diversity and more naive CD4+ cells were seen in long-lived donors than in aged donors.

The amount of total RNA extracted per sample was at least 5 micrograms. V usage is TRBV7-2 and J usage is TRBJ2-1; 11 positions agree with TRBD2. This clonotype was obtained from a woman aged 60-75 years in good health. The sequenced sample was blood. CDR3 nucleotides: TGTGCCAGCAGCATGACCGGGACTAGCGGATACAATGAGCAGTTCTTC. The encoded protein is CASSMTGTSGYNEQFF.